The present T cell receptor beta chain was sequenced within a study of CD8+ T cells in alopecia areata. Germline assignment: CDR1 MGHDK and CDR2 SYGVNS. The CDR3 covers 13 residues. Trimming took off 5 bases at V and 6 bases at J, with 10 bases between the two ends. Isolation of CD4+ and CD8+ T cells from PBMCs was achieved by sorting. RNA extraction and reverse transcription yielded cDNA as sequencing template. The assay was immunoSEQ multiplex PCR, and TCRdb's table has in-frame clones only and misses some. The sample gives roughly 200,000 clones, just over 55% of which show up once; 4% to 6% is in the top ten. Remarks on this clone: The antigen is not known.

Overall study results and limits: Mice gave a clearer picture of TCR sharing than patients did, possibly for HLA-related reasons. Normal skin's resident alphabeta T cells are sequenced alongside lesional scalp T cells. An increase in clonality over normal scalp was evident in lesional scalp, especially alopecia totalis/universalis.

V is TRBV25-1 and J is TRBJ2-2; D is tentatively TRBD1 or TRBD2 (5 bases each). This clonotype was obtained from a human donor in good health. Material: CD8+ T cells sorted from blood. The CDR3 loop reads CASSPEGPGELFF. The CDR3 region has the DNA TGTGCCAGCAGTCCCGAGGGACCCGGGGAGCTGTTTTTT.